The 9 T cell receptor beta chains below all came from one sample that was sequenced in a study of blood T cell repertoires in COVID-19. TCRdb's copy holds only in-frame clones and misses some; the assay was immunoSEQ multiplex PCR. Of approximately 300,000 clones in the sample, approximately 92% were seen once. What was sequenced was peripheral blood. The source is a woman aged 25-40 years with COVID-19, enrolled during active disease.

This clone has a handful of counts. This chain connects TRBV28 to TRBJ1-2; 7 bases fit TRBD1. V lost 6 bases, J lost 4 bases, and 5 bases stayed unmatched. Germline CDR1 MDHEN, CDR2 SYDVKM. This CDR3 has 13 residues. As DNA, the CDR3 is TGTGCCAGCAGCCGGGACAGCGCCTATGGCTACACCTTC. As protein: CASSRDSAYGYTF.

V and J are TRBV12-3 or TRBV12-4 and TRBJ1-5; perhaps TRBD1 as D (5 bases). The V gene lost 7 bases and the J gene lost 4 bases, with 11 bases spanning the gap. CDR3 length equals 13 residues. For the CDR3, the DNA is TGTGCCAGCACCCCAGGGAGGAATCAGCCCCAGCATTTT. Its translation: CASTPGRNQPQHF.

This clone was recorded once. The gene calls are TRBV14 and TRBJ2-1, with 7 bases aligning to TRBD2. V gave up 1 base and J gave up 9 bases; unmatched junction bases: 9. Germline CDR1 is SGHDN and CDR2 is FVKESK. This CDR3 contains 15 residues. This chain's CDR3 is CASSQVRGRASEQFF. The CDR3 DNA sequence: TGTGCCAGCAGCCAAGTTCGAGGGAGGGCCAGTGAGCAGTTCTTC.

In this sample, this clone turned up once. The chain carries TRBV7-3 and TRBJ2-3; D not resolved. Germline V gives CDR1 SGHTA, CDR2 FQGTGA. Trimming pared 0 bases from V and 4 bases from J, leaving 5 bases between. The CDR3 consists of 13 residues. The CDR3 spells CASSLTVADTQYF. The CDR3 DNA reads TGTGCCAGCAGCTTAACGGTAGCAGATACGCAGTATTTT.

Concerning this clone: Other DNA sequences in the sample encode the same CDR3. The chain couples TRBV7-9 to TRBJ1-3, with 7 bases matching TRBD1. Germline V lookup: CDR1 SEHNR, CDR2 FQNEAQ (reference sequence). The CDR3 is 14 amino acids. Unmatched junction bases numbered 3, after V lost 5 bases and J lost 2 bases. DNA for the CDR3: TGTGCCAGCAGCCTCGACAGGGCTGGAAACACCATATATTTT. It yields the protein CASSLDRAGNTIYF.

This clone was observed a few times. The chain links TRBV7-9 to TRBJ1-2; D is ambiguous. This CDR3 is built from 13 residues. V lost 0 bases and J lost 8, with 10 bases in between. Germline V gene sequence: CDR1 SEHNR, CDR2 FQNEAQ (reference sequence). CDR3 protein: CASSLAGAWGYTF. The DNA of the CDR3 is TGTGCCAGCAGCTTAGCGGGCGCGTGGGGCTACACCTTC.

The V and J genes are TRBV10-3 and TRBJ2-3; 11 bases map to TRBD2. The CDR3 is made up of 15 amino acids. V lost 8 bases, J lost 5 bases, and 9 bases stayed unmatched. The germline V gene encodes CDR1 ENHRY and CDR2 SYGVKD. CDR3 region: CAIRLAGSKRDTQYF. The CDR3 DNA follows: TGTGCCATCCGACTAGCGGGAAGTAAGCGAGATACGCAGTATTTT.

This chain links TRBV2 with TRBJ2-7; D uncertain. V lost 3 bases to trimming and J lost 0 bases, with 12 bases between them. CDR3 length equals 15 residues. Germline CDR1 SNHLY, CDR2 FYNNEI. The CDR3 DNA reads TGTGCCAGCAGTGAGCAGAGGCTACTCTCCTACGAGCAGTACTTC. Translating gives CASSEQRLLSYEQYF.

This chain joins TRBV13 and TRBJ2-3, with D hard to call. V was trimmed by 5 bases and J by 2 bases, leaving 5 bases between them. Looked up from germline, CDR1 is PRHDT and CDR2 is FYEKMQ (reference sequence). The CDR3 spans 12 residues. CDR3 nucleotides: TGTGCCAGCAGCCCTAACACAGATACGCAGTATTTT. It encodes CASSPNTDTQYF.